The T cell receptor beta chain described here comes from a study of shared clonotypes between healthy human individuals. Study-wide findings and caveats: The represented genetic and exposure-history diversity was limited by the small number of donors. Naive subsets generally exceeded memory subsets in estimated richness.

With respect to this clone: What it recognizes is unknown.

The V gene lost 5 bases and the J gene lost 1 base, with 14 bases spanning the gap. This CDR3 has 15 residues. CDR1 and CDR2 (germline): SEHNR, FQNEAQ (reference sequence). The assay used deep level. For each subset, genomic DNA was distributed in equal portions over several immunoSEQ plates. Profiling relied on immunoSEQ multiplex PCR, and the TCRdb table lists in-frame clones only, not all of them. Of around 1 million clones in the sample, 70% to 85% were seen once. The clonotype was recovered from a man younger than 35 in good health. The genes are TRBV7-9 and TRBJ1-2, with D possibly TRBD1 on 6 matching bases. Sequences were obtained from memory CD4+ T cells sorted from blood. Subset: CD45RA-negative fraction. The CDR3 sequence: CASSTDRTVNYGYTF. In DNA form, the CDR3 reads TGTGCCAGCAGCACTGACAGGACGGTTAACTATGGCTACACCTTC.